These T cell receptor beta chains were read from a single sample in a study of T cell responses to AZD1222 COVID-19 vaccine. Produced via immunoSEQ multiplex PCR; TCRdb's table is partial and in-frame only. The sample carries about 150,000 clones, around nine tenths recorded once. Material: peripheral blood, obtained on day 0 of MenACWY control vaccination. The receptors here all came from an adult in good health. The CDR3 runs from the conserved cysteine through the conserved F or W. A D gene is named only where the DNA matches it firmly. The size of a clone is reported for some rows only, either as once, few or many, or as a class for expanded clones.

CDR3 protein | CDR3 DNA | clone size | J gene | V gene | D gene
CASSAYPRGDTQYF | TGTGCCAGCAGCGCCTACCCTAGGGGGGATACGCAGTATTTT | . | TRBJ2-3 | TRBV9 | .
CASTLRTGEVRLFF | TGTGCCAGCACCTTAAGGACAGGGGAGGTTAGGCTGTTTTTT | . | TRBJ1-4 | TRBV2 | TRBD1
CASSLMQGGDTQYF | TGTGCCAGCAGCTTAATGCAGGGTGGAGATACGCAGTATTTT | . | TRBJ2-3 | TRBV7-3 | .
CASSRPGTEAFF | TGCGCCAGCAGCCGCCCCGGGACAGAAGCTTTCTTT | few | TRBJ1-1 | TRBV4-1 | .
CASSVGGRNTGELFF | TGTGCCAGCAGCGTAGGGGGCCGGAACACCGGGGAGCTGTTTTTT | once | TRBJ2-2 | TRBV9 | .
CASMRTSGVTDTQYF | TGTGCCAGCATGCGGACTAGCGGGGTCACAGATACGCAGTATTTT | . | TRBJ2-3 | TRBV6-5 | TRBD2
CASSLDISYEQYF | TGTGCCAGCAGTCTGGACATCTCCTACGAGCAGTACTTC | . | TRBJ2-7 | TRBV3-1/TRBV3-2 | .
CASSETLGQGFF | TGTGCCAGCAGTGAGACCTTGGGACAGGGTTTTTTT | . | TRBJ1-4 | TRBV2 | TRBD1
CATWTALGFSYGYTF | TGCGCCACTTGGACAGCCCTGGGGTTTAGCTATGGCTACACCTTC | . | TRBJ1-2 | TRBV10-2 | .
CASSLKGDYGYTF | TGTGCCAGCAGTTTAAAGGGGGACTATGGCTACACCTTC | . | TRBJ1-2 | TRBV12-3/TRBV12-4 | .
CASSQGGSRYNQPQHF | TGTGCCAGCAGCCAAGGCGGTAGCCGCTACAATCAGCCCCAGCATTTT | few | TRBJ1-5 | TRBV3-1/TRBV3-2 | .
CASSVGQSSGNTIYF | TGTGCCAGCAGCGTAGGACAGAGCTCTGGAAACACCATATATTTT | . | TRBJ1-3 | TRBV9 | .
CASSQETALSYEQYF | TGTGCCAGCAGCCAAGAAACTGCACTCTCCTACGAGCAGTACTTC | . | TRBJ2-7 | TRBV14 | .
CASTLTGSRETQYF | TGTGCCAGCACCCTTACGGGATCCAGAGAGACCCAGTACTTC | few | TRBJ2-5 | TRBV7-9 | .
CASQRGVGDTEAFF | TGTGCCAGCCAAAGAGGGGTTGGTGACACTGAAGCTTTCTTT | . | TRBJ1-1 | TRBV6-5 | .
CASSFGIASVETQYF | TGTGCCAGCAGTTTCGGAATCGCTAGCGTTGAGACCCAGTACTTC | . | TRBJ2-5 | TRBV27 | .
CASSPPGLAVYNEQFF | TGTGCCAGCAGCCCCCCGGGACTAGCGGTATACAATGAGCAGTTCTTC | once | TRBJ2-1 | TRBV6-6 | TRBD2
CASSLSGEGYEQYF | TGTGCCAGCAGTTTATCGGGGGAGGGCTACGAGCAGTACTTC | . | TRBJ2-7 | TRBV28 | TRBD2
CASSPRDRGSAEAFF | TGTGCCAGCAGCCCGCGCGACAGGGGGAGCGCTGAAGCTTTCTTT | . | TRBJ1-1 | TRBV7-2 | TRBD1
CASSLGGATNEKLFF | TGCGCCAGCAGCTTGGGAGGGGCTACTAATGAAAAACTGTTTTTT | . | TRBJ1-4 | TRBV5-1 | .
CASSPRMTGAAEQYF | TGTGCCAGCAGCCCCCGCATGACAGGGGCCGCCGAGCAGTACTTC | . | TRBJ2-7 | TRBV5-4 | TRBD1
CASSQDSGVRELFF | TGCGCCAGCAGCCAAGATTCCGGGGTCAGGGAGCTGTTTTTT | few | TRBJ2-2 | TRBV4-1 | .
CASSVDLSNQPQHF | TGTGCCAGCAGCGTCGACCTTAGCAATCAGCCCCAGCATTTT | . | TRBJ1-5 | TRBV7-2 | .
CASSSRTTGEQYF | TGTGCCAGCAGCTCCCGGACCACTGGGGAGCAGTACTTC | . | TRBJ2-7 | TRBV7-9 | .
CASSPGGSNQPQHF | TGTGCCAGCAGCCCCGGGGGTTCCAATCAGCCCCAGCATTTT | . | TRBJ1-5 | TRBV7-9 | .
CASSIRGRVGNQPQHF | TGTGCCAGTAGTATTAGGGGGCGCGTAGGCAATCAGCCCCAGCATTTT | once | TRBJ1-5 | TRBV19 | TRBD1
CASSLTGTGVSPLHF | TGTGCCAGCAGTTTAACCGGGACAGGGGTTTCACCCCTCCACTTT | . | TRBJ1-6 | TRBV27 | TRBD1
CASSRDRVDSPLHF | TGTGCCAGCAGTAGGGACCGAGTCGATTCACCCCTCCACTTT | . | TRBJ1-6 | TRBV6-5 | .
CASSLLPGQGTGNIIYF | TGTGCCAGCTCACTGCTACCGGGACAGGGTACGGGAAACATCATATATTTT | . | TRBJ1-3 | TRBV18 | TRBD1
CASRPQNLNTEAFF | TGTGCCAGCAGGCCACAGAATTTGAACACTGAAGCTTTCTTT | . | TRBJ1-1 | TRBV27 | .
CASSQFGRDGDTQYF | TGTGCCAGCAGCCAATTCGGGCGGGATGGAGATACGCAGTATTTT | once | TRBJ2-3 | TRBV14 | .
CASSPDRVNQPQHF | TGTGCCAGTAGTCCTGACAGGGTAAATCAGCCCCAGCATTTT | . | TRBJ1-5 | TRBV19 | TRBD1
CASSPWTGGNGYTF | TGTGCCAGCAGCCCGTGGACAGGGGGCAATGGCTACACCTTC | . | TRBJ1-2 | TRBV9 | TRBD1
CASRRGDTEVYGYTF | TGTGCCAGCAGAAGGGGGGACACAGAAGTCTATGGCTACACCTTC | . | TRBJ1-2 | TRBV6-5 | .
CASSKMPGVTNYDYTF | TGTGCCAGCAGCAAAATGCCGGGGGTTACTAACTATGACTACACCTTC | . | TRBJ1-2 | TRBV21-1 | .
CSADRTNTGELFF | TGCAGCGCGGACAGAACGAACACCGGGGAGCTGTTTTTT | . | TRBJ2-2 | TRBV29-1 | .
CASSQGSRGTDGYTF | TGTGCCAGCAGCCAGGGGTCACGAGGGACGGATGGCTACACCTTC | . | TRBJ1-2 | TRBV14 | .
CASSVAPGGPSPLHF | TGTGCCAGCAGCGTAGCTCCAGGGGGCCCTTCACCCCTCCACTTT | . | TRBJ1-6 | TRBV9 | TRBD1
CASSRLLQETQYF | TGTGCCAGCAGCCGACTGCTGCAAGAGACCCAGTACTTC | . | TRBJ2-5 | TRBV7-8 | .
CSASSTGRENTEAFF | TGCAGTGCTAGTAGTACAGGGCGAGAAAACACTGAAGCTTTCTTT | . | TRBJ1-1 | TRBV20-1 | .
CASTHGSNTEAFF | TGTGCCAGCACCCACGGGTCGAACACTGAAGCTTTCTTT | . | TRBJ1-1 | TRBV7-9 | .
CASSQYTASSGANVLTF | TGTGCCAGCTCACAATATACCGCAAGCTCTGGGGCCAACGTCCTGACTTTC | . | TRBJ2-6 | TRBV18 | .